The clone carrying this TCR beta chain was observed at least ten times. What it binds is not known. These data come from a study of CD8 T cells in ankylosing spondylitis. General study findings and limits: Seemingly characteristic of ankylosing spondylitis blood was a TCR beta motif consisting of several highly homologous variants.

TCRdb reprocessed the 5' RACE reads with MiXCR, giving one entry per CDR3 protein. The sample contains fewer than 400,000 distinct CDR3 sequences, 8% of which appear only once. The CDR3 totals 14 residues. The germline V gene has CDR1 SQVTM and CDR2 ANQGSEA. This receptor was obtained from a male donor with ankylosing spondylitis. V and J are TRBV29-1 and TRBJ1-5; D possibly corresponds to TRBD1 (5 bases). Sequencing used blood, either unsorted or a sorted T cell fraction (not recorded which). The CDR3 loop is CSASGGGGNQPQHF. Written as DNA, the CDR3 is TGCAGTGCTTCTGGGGGTGGCGGCAATCAGCCCCAGCATTTT.